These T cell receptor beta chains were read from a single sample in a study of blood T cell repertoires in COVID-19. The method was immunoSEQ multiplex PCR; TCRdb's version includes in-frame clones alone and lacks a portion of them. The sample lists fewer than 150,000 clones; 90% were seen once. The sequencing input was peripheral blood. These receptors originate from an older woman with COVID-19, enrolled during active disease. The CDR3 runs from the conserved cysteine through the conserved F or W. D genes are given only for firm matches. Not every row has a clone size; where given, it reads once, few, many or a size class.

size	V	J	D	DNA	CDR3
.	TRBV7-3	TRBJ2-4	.	TGTGCCAGCAGCCTTTCGGGAGAAAACATTCAGTACTTC	CASSLSGENIQYF
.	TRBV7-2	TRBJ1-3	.	TGTGCCAGCAGTCCACGGGGGGGCGATGGAAACACCATATATTTT	CASSPRGGDGNTIYF
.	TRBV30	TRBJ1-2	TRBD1	TGTGCCTGGAGTGGAGGGGGCGACTATGGCTACACCTTC	CAWSGGGDYGYTF
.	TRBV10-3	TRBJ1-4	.	TGTGCCATCAGTGAAACAGCTGAAAAACTGTTTTTT	CAISETAEKLFF
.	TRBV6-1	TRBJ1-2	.	TGTGCCAGCAGTGAACGGGGGGACTATGGCTACACCTTC	CASSERGDYGYTF
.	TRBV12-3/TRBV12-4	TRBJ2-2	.	TGTGCCAGCAGTTTCTTCGGGGAGCTGTTTTTT	CASSFFGELFF
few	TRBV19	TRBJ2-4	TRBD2	TGTGCCAGTAGTAGCATCCCCCCCGGGGGGACCGCGGCCTACTTC	CASSSIPPGGTAAYF
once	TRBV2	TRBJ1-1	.	TGTGCCAGCGCTCGAGGTCCGGGTATTGGCACTGAAGCTTTCTTT	CASARGPGIGTEAFF
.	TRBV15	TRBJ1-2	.	TGTGCCACCAGCAGAGAGGCGGGGTTAAACTATGGCTACACCTTC	CATSREAGLNYGYTF
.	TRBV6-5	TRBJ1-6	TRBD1	TGTGCCAGCAGTCCGGGACAGGGGGGTTCACCCCTCCACTTT	CASSPGQGGSPLHF
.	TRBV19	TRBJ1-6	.	TGTGCCAGTAGTATACAGGGTAATTCACCCCTCCACTTT	CASSIQGNSPLHF
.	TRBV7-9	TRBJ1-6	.	TGTGCCAGCAGCTTATCCCCCCGGGTGGATTCACCCCTCCACTTT	CASSLSPRVDSPLHF
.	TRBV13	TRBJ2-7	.	TGTGCCAGCAGCTTAAGAGGTTACGAGCAGTACTTC	CASSLRGYEQYF
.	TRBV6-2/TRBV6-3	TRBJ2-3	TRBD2	TGTGCCAGCAGTTACAGTTCTAGCGGACCCAGCACAGATACGCAGTATTTT	CASSYSSSGPSTDTQYF
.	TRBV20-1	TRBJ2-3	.	TGCAGTGCTAGTCCCAGGGAGGGGGGTACGCAGTATTTT	CSASPREGGTQYF